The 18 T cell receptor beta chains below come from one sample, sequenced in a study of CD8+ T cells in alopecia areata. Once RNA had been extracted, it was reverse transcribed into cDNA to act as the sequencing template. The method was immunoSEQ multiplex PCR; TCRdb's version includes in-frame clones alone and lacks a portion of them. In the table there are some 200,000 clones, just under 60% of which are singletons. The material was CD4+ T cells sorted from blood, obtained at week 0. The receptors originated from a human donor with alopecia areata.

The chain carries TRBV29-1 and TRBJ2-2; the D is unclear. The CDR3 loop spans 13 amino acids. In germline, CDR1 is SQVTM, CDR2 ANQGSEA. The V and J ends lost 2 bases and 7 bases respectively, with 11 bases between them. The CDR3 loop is CSVERVGVGELFF. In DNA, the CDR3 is TGCAGCGTTGAACGGGTTGGGGTCGGGGAGCTGTTTTTT.

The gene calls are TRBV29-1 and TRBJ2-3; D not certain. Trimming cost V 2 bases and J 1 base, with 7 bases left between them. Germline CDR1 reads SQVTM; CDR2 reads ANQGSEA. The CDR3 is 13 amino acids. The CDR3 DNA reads TGCAGCGTTGAATCAAGTGGCACAGATACGCAGTATTTT. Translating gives CSVESSGTDTQYF.

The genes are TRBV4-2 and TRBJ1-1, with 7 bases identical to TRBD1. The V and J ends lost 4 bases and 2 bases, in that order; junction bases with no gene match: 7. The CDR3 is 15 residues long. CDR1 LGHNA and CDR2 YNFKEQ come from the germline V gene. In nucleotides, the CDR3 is TGTGCCAGCAGCCCCCCGGGACAGTCCAACACTGAAGCTTTCTTT. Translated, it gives CASSPPGQSNTEAFF.

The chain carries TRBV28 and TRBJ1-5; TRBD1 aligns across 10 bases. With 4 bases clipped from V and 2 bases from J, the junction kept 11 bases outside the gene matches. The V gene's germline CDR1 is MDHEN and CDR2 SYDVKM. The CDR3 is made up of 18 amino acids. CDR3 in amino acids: CASSSVPGQGSGNQPQHF. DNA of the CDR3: TGTGCCAGCAGTTCGGTCCCGGGACAGGGGAGCGGCAATCAGCCCCAGCATTTT.

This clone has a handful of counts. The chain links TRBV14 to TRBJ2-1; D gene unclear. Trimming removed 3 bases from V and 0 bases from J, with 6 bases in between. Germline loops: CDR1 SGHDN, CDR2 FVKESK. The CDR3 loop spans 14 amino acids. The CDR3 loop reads CASSHTSSYNEQFF. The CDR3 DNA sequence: TGTGCCAGCAGCCATACCAGCTCCTACAATGAGCAGTTCTTC.

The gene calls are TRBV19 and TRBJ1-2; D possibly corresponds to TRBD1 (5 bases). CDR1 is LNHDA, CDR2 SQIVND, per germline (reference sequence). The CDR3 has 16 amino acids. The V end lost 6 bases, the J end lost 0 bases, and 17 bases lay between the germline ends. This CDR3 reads CASRPSTAKPNYGYTF. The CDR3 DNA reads TGTGCCAGTAGGCCCTCGACAGCTAAGCCTAACTATGGCTACACCTTC. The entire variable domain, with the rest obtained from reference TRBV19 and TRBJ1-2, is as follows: DGGITQSPKYLFRKEGQNVTLSCEQNLNHDAMYWYRQDPGQGLRLIYYSQIVNDFQKGDIAEGYSVSREKKESFPLTVTSAQKNPTAFYLCASRPSTAKPNYGYTFGSGTRLTVV.

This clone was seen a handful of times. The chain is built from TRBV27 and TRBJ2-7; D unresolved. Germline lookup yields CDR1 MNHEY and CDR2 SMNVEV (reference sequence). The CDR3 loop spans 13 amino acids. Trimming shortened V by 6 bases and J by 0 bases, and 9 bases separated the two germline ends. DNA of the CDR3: TGTGCCAGCAGCCTTCGGGTCTCCTACGAGCAGTACTTC. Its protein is CASSLRVSYEQYF.

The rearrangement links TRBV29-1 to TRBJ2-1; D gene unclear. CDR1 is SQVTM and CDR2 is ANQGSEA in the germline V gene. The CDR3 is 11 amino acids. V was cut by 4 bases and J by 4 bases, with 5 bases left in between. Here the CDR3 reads CSVGRYNEQFF. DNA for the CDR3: TGCAGCGTTGGTAGGTACAATGAGCAGTTCTTC.

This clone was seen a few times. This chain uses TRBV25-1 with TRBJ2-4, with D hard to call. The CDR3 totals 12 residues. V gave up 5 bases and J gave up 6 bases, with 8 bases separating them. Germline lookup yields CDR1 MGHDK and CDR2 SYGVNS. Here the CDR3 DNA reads TGTGCCAGCAGTTTAGGACCAAACATTCAGTACTTC. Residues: CASSLGPNIQYF.

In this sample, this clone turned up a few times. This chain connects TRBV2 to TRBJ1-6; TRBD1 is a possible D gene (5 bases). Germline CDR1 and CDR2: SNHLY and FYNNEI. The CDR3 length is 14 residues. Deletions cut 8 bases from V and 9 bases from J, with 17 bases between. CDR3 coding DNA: TGTGCCAGCGGATTAGGGGTGGGATTTTCACCCCTCCACTTT. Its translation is CASGLGVGFSPLHF.

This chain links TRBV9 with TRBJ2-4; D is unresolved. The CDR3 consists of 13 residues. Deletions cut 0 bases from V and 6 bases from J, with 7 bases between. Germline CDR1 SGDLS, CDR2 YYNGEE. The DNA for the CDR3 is TGTGCCAGCAGCGTAGAAGGCCCAAACATTCAGTACTTC. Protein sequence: CASSVEGPNIQYF.

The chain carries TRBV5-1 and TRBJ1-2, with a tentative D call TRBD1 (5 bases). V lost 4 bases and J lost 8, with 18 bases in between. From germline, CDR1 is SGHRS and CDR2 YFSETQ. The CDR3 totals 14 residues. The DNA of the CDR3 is TGCGCCAGCAGCGGCCTTGCGGGGGTAGGCGGCTACACCTTC. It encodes CASSGLAGVGGYTF.

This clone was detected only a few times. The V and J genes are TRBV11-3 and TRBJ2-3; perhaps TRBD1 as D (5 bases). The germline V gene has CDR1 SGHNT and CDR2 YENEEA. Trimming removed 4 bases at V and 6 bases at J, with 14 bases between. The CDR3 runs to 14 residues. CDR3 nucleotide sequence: TGTGCCAGCAGCTCTGGGGCGGACGCCGATACGCAGTATTTT. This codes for CASSSGADADTQYF. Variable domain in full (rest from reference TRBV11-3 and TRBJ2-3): EAGVVQSPRYKIIEKKQPVAFWCNPISGHNTLYWYLQNLGQGPELLIRYENEEAVDDSQLPKDRFSAERLKGVDSTLKIQPAELGDSAVYLCASSSGADADTQYFGPGTRLTVL.

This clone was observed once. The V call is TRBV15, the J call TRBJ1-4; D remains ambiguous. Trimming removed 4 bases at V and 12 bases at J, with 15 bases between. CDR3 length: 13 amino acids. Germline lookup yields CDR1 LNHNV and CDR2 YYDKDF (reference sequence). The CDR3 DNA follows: TGTGCCACCAGCACAAGGACCCCTCAGGAACTGTTTTTT. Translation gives CATSTRTPQELFF. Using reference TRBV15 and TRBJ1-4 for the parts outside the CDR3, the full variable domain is DAMVIQNPRYQVTQFGKPVTLSCSQTLNHNVMYWYQQKSSQAPKLLFHYYDKDFNNEADTPDNFQSRRPNTSFCFLDIRSPGLGDTAMYLCATSTRTPQELFFGSGTQLSVL.

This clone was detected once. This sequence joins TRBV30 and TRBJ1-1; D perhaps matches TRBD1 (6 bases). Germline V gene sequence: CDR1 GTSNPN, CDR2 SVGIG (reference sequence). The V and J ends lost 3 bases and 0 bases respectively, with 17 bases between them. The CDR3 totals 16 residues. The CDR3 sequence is CAWSVAGEFVNTEAFF. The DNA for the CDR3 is TGTGCCTGGAGCGTGGCAGGGGAATTTGTGAACACTGAAGCTTTCTTT.

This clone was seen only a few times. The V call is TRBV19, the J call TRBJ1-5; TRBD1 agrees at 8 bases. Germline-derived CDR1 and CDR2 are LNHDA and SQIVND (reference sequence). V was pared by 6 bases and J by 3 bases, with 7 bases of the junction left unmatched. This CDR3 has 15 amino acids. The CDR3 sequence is CASRPTGALNQPQHF. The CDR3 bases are TGTGCCAGTAGGCCGACAGGGGCCCTCAATCAGCCCCAGCATTTT.

The CDR3 bases are TGTGCCAGCAGCCTGACCCAGCGGGCAGATACGCAGTATTTT. Amino acids: CASSLTQRADTQYF. The rearrangement uses TRBV7-2 and TRBJ2-3, with D possibly TRBD2 on 6 matching bases. Per germline, CDR1 SGHTA and CDR2 FQGNSA. This CDR3 is 14 amino acids long. The V and J ends lost 5 bases and 4 bases respectively, with 13 bases between them.

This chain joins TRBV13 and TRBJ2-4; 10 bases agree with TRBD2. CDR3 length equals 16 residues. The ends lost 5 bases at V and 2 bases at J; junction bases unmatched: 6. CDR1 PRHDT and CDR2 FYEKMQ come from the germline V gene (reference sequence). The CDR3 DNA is TGTGCCAGCAGCCTAGCGGGGGCCTTTCCCAAAAACATTCAGTACTTC. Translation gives CASSLAGAFPKNIQYF.